This is a list of T cell receptor beta chains from one sample in a study of graft-versus-host responses after intestinal transplantation. Here immunoSEQ multiplex PCR was the method, and the copy in TCRdb shows in-frame clones only, minus some. Of over 90,000 clones listed, about nine tenths were seen once; the top ten hold approximately 0.18%. No cognate antigen is known for these TCRs. This material consisted of unstimulated CD4+ T cells sorted from spleen or lymph node cells, taken before transplant. Every receptor here comes from a human donor who was the organ donor for an intestinal transplant. CDR3s include the opening cysteine and the closing phenylalanine or tryptophan. A D gene is named only where the DNA matches it firmly. Only some rows state a clone size, as once, few, many or a class for expanded clones.

J	size	V	D	CDR3	DNA
TRBJ2-2	.	TRBV27	.	CASSAYGQWNTGELFF	TGTGCCAGCAGTGCCTATGGACAGTGGAACACCGGGGAGCTGTTTTTT
TRBJ2-2	.	TRBV5-4	TRBD2	CASSLSSGYAGELFF	TGTGCCAGCAGCTTATCTAGCGGGTATGCCGGGGAGCTGTTTTTT
TRBJ2-1	few	TRBV14	.	CASSQDRSGVQFF	TGTGCCAGCAGCCAAGATAGGTCAGGCGTGCAGTTCTTC
TRBJ2-1	few	TRBV6-5	.	CASSYVGGPGNEQFF	TGTGCCAGCAGTTACGTCGGGGGGCCTGGAAATGAGCAGTTCTTC
TRBJ2-3	.	TRBV27	.	CASSLWGGTQYF	TGTGCCAGCAGTTTATGGGGAGGTACGCAGTATTTT
TRBJ2-3	.	TRBV27	TRBD2	CASSPPRLAGLTDTQYF	TGTGCCAGCAGTCCGCCCAGACTAGCGGGGCTCACAGATACGCAGTATTTT
TRBJ2-7	.	TRBV5-1	TRBD1	CAPSRDSLYEQYF	TGCGCCCCCTCCCGGGACAGCCTCTACGAGCAGTACTTC
TRBJ1-4	few	TRBV4-2	TRBD1	CASSRESGTAFEKLFF	TGTGCCAGCAGCCGAGAATCCGGGACAGCCTTTGAAAAACTGTTTTTT
TRBJ1-6	.	TRBV4-3	TRBD1	CASSQGTGGNSPLHF	TGCGCCAGCAGCCAAGGGACAGGGGGGAATTCACCCCTCCACTTT
TRBJ1-3	.	TRBV9	.	CASSVDRDTIYF	TGTGCCAGCAGCGTAGATAGAGACACCATATATTTT
TRBJ2-5	.	TRBV11-2	.	CASMLVAPGEAQYF	TGTGCCAGCATGTTGGTAGCCCCCGGGGAGGCCCAGTACTTC
TRBJ1-1	.	TRBV5-1	TRBD1	CASSLQGGNTEAFF	TGCGCCAGCAGCCTTCAGGGGGGGAACACTGAAGCTTTCTTT
TRBJ2-7	.	TRBV5-5	TRBD1	CASSSPTGVTYEQYF	TGTGCCAGCAGCTCCCCGACAGGGGTCACCTACGAGCAGTACTTC
TRBJ2-3	.	TRBV18	.	CASSPLLITDTQYF	TGTGCCAGCTCACCCCTTCTAATCACAGATACGCAGTATTTT
TRBJ1-4	.	TRBV6-5	.	CASSYGGTSNEKLFF	TGTGCCAGCAGTTACGGAGGGACGTCTAATGAAAAACTGTTTTTT
TRBJ1-3	.	TRBV19	.	CASSVRGFSGNTIYF	TGTGCCAGTAGCGTCAGGGGATTCTCTGGAAACACCATATATTTT
TRBJ2-3	.	TRBV19	TRBD1	CASSPGQAAQYF	TGTGCCAGTAGCCCCGGACAGGCAGCGCAGTATTTT
TRBJ2-3	.	TRBV7-2	.	CASSLIPPITSTDTQYF	TGTGCCAGCAGCTTAATCCCGCCCATAACTAGCACAGATACGCAGTATTTT
TRBJ2-2	.	TRBV5-1	.	CASSLQDTGELFF	TGCGCCAGCAGCTTGCAGGACACCGGGGAGCTGTTTTTT
TRBJ1-3	.	TRBV6-6	.	CASSENFSGNTIYF	TGTGCCAGCAGCGAGAACTTCTCTGGAAACACCATATATTTT
TRBJ1-4	.	TRBV5-5	.	CASSLGDFVGEKLFF	TGTGCCAGCAGCTTGGGAGACTTTGTTGGTGAAAAACTGTTTTTT
TRBJ2-2	.	TRBV4-3	TRBD2	CASQRTSGTGELFF	TGCGCCAGCCAACGGACTAGCGGGACCGGGGAGCTGTTTTTT
TRBJ2-2	.	TRBV9	TRBD2	CASSVEISGGLNTGELFF	TGTGCCAGCAGCGTAGAAATTAGCGGGGGGCTGAACACCGGGGAGCTGTTTTTT
TRBJ1-2	.	TRBV28	.	CASSSSQGLGGYTF	TGTGCCAGCAGTTCGTCCCAGGGGTTGGGAGGCTACACCTTC
TRBJ2-7	.	TRBV11-2	.	CASSYLRGDYEQYF	TGTGCCAGCAGCTACCTGCGGGGAGACTACGAGCAGTACTTC
TRBJ2-7	.	TRBV29-1	TRBD2	CSVGMTSGYEQYF	TGCAGCGTTGGGATGACTAGCGGCTACGAGCAGTACTTC
TRBJ2-1	.	TRBV6-1	TRBD2	CASSEALVGGIYNEQFF	TGTGCCAGCAGTGAAGCGCTCGTCGGGGGGATCTACAATGAGCAGTTCTTC
TRBJ1-2	.	TRBV6-1	.	CASTRGEASYGYTF	TGTGCCAGCACCCGGGGGGAAGCCTCCTATGGCTACACCTTC
TRBJ1-3	few	TRBV15	.	CATSRDTKGHDTIYF	TGTGCCACCAGCAGGGACACTAAGGGCCACGACACCATATATTTT
TRBJ1-6	.	TRBV19	TRBD1	CASSLRTGISSYNSPLHF	TGTGCCAGTAGTTTACGGACAGGAATAAGCTCCTATAATTCACCCCTCCACTTT
TRBJ2-3	.	TRBV27	.	CASSRLTTDTQYF	TGTGCCAGCAGTAGACTCACCACAGATACGCAGTATTTT
TRBJ2-3	.	TRBV5-1	TRBD2	CASSWTSGGSTDTQYF	TGCGCCAGCAGTTGGACTAGCGGGGGGAGCACAGATACGCAGTATTTT
TRBJ2-2	.	TRBV4-3	.	CASSQVYPNTGELFF	TGCGCCAGCAGCCAAGTTTATCCCAACACCGGGGAGCTGTTTTTT
TRBJ1-2	.	TRBV29-1	.	CSVADGVRGYTF	TGCAGCGTTGCTGACGGAGTTCGCGGCTACACCTTC
TRBJ2-7	.	TRBV4-2	TRBD2	CASSQLGGGIGYEQYF	TGTGCCAGCAGCCAACTCGGGGGGGGAATAGGGTACGAGCAGTACTTC
TRBJ2-3	.	TRBV27	.	CASSSQQGRTDTQYF	TGTGCCAGCAGTTCCCAACAGGGAAGGACAGATACGCAGTATTTT
TRBJ1-4	.	TRBV7-2	.	CASSQTAGLPNEKLFF	TGTGCCAGCAGCCAGACCGCAGGGCTCCCTAATGAAAAACTGTTTTTT
TRBJ2-5	.	TRBV7-2	TRBD2	CASSPNGGFPKETQYF	TGTGCCAGCAGCCCAAACGGGGGGTTCCCAAAAGAGACCCAGTACTTC
TRBJ1-1	.	TRBV11-1	.	CASSVGVEGPFF	TGTGCCAGTTCGGTCGGAGTGGAGGGCCCTTTCTTT
TRBJ2-5	.	TRBV5-1	.	CASSLTRGETQYF	TGCGCCAGCAGCTTGACTAGGGGGGAGACCCAGTACTTC
TRBJ2-1	.	TRBV6-1	TRBD2	CASSGGLVYNEQFF	TGTGCCAGCAGTGGGGGACTAGTCTACAATGAGCAGTTCTTC
TRBJ2-3	.	TRBV19	TRBD2	CASSILAGRRGTDTQYF	TGTGCCAGTAGTATTCTAGCGGGGCGCCGTGGCACAGATACGCAGTATTTT
TRBJ2-4	.	TRBV6-5	TRBD1	CASSYNRDRDIQYF	TGTGCCAGCAGTTACAACAGGGACAGGGACATTCAGTACTTC
TRBJ2-3	.	TRBV5-1	TRBD2	CASSLSGGADTQYF	TGCGCCAGCAGCTTGAGCGGGGGGGCGGATACGCAGTATTTT
TRBJ2-7	.	TRBV4-2	TRBD2	CASSPRAGRGEGYEQYF	TGTGCCAGCAGCCCAAGGGCCGGGAGAGGGGAGGGCTACGAGCAGTACTTC
TRBJ2-1	.	TRBV5-1	.	CASSLVSGGSYNEQFF	TGCGCCAGCAGCTTGGTGTCAGGGGGGTCCTACAATGAGCAGTTCTTC
TRBJ1-1	.	TRBV5-1	.	CASSGDWPTEAFF	TGCGCCAGCAGCGGCGACTGGCCCACTGAAGCTTTCTTT
TRBJ2-7	once	TRBV19	TRBD1	CASRLRQGTHEQYF	TGTGCCAGTAGACTTAGACAGGGAACCCACGAGCAGTACTTC
TRBJ1-2	.	TRBV7-8	.	CASSLAPQDYGYTF	TGTGCCAGCAGCTTAGCTCCACAGGACTATGGCTACACCTTC
TRBJ1-1	.	TRBV28	TRBD1	CASRRQGSTEAFF	TGTGCCAGCAGACGACAGGGGAGCACTGAAGCTTTCTTT
TRBJ2-1	.	TRBV9	.	CASSPLLYNEQFF	TGTGCCAGCAGCCCTCTCCTCTACAATGAGCAGTTCTTC
TRBJ2-7	.	TRBV5-6	.	CASSPARGFAYEQYF	TGTGCCAGCAGTCCGGCCAGGGGTTTCGCCTACGAGCAGTACTTC
TRBJ2-4	.	TRBV7-2	TRBD2	CASSPWPGSSGVAKNIQYF	TGTGCCAGCAGCCCCTGGCCCGGGTCTAGCGGGGTAGCCAAAAACATTCAGTACTTC
TRBJ1-1	.	TRBV6-5	.	CASSLGQNTEAFF	TGTGCCAGCAGTTTGGGACAGAACACTGAAGCTTTCTTT
TRBJ1-2	once	TRBV5-1	.	CASSTRPGANYGYTF	TGCGCCAGCAGCACGAGGCCAGGGGCAAACTATGGCTACACCTTC
TRBJ2-7	.	TRBV30	.	CARGGPSSYEQYF	TGTGCCCGCGGGGGCCCTAGCTCCTACGAGCAGTACTTC
TRBJ1-1	.	TRBV7-2	TRBD1	CASSPLYRGTEAFF	TGTGCCAGCAGCCCATTGTACAGGGGCACTGAAGCTTTCTTT
TRBJ1-2	.	TRBV7-2	.	CASTLRGGSGYTF	TGTGCCAGCACCCTCCGGGGGGGGTCTGGCTACACCTTC